The rows below give T cell receptor beta chains drawn from one sample of a study of blood T cell repertoires in COVID-19. This table comes from immunoSEQ multiplex PCR, and its TCRdb copy is limited to in-frame clones, with some not included. This table has roughly 200,000 clones, 85% to 90% appearing once. The sequenced sample consisted of PBMCs or T cells enriched from blood (not recorded which). The receptors were sampled from a man aged 30 to 45 who had recovered from COVID-19. CDR3s include the opening cysteine and the closing phenylalanine or tryptophan. D genes are given only for firm matches. Expanded clones get a size class; other rows say once, few or many, or leave the size out.

J gene: TRBJ2-1; V gene: TRBV5-1; clone size: once; D gene: -; CDR3 protein: CASSLVGVGYNEQFF; CDR3 DNA: TGCGCCAGCAGCTTGGTAGGGGTAGGCTACAATGAGCAGTTCTTC
J gene: TRBJ2-1; V gene: TRBV7-2; clone size: -; D gene: -; CDR3 protein: CASSLRQGTSYNEQFF; CDR3 DNA: TGTGCCAGCAGCTTACGTCAGGGGACGTCATACAATGAGCAGTTCTTC
J gene: TRBJ2-7; V gene: TRBV7-2; clone size: -; D gene: -; CDR3 protein: CASSFTQGSYEQYF; CDR3 DNA: TGTGCCAGCAGCTTCACACAGGGCTCCTACGAGCAGTACTTC
J gene: TRBJ2-1; V gene: TRBV18; clone size: -; D gene: TRBD2; CDR3 protein: CASSGSGLTAYNEQFF; CDR3 DNA: TGTGCCAGCTCAGGATCGGGACTAACTGCCTACAATGAGCAGTTCTTC
J gene: TRBJ2-2; V gene: TRBV4-1; clone size: -; D gene: -; CDR3 protein: CASSQGYGDTGELFF; CDR3 DNA: TGCGCCAGCAGCCAAGGCTACGGTGACACCGGGGAGCTGTTTTTT
J gene: TRBJ2-3; V gene: TRBV13; clone size: -; D gene: TRBD2; CDR3 protein: CASSLWRGGLPDTQYF; CDR3 DNA: TGTGCCAGCAGCTTATGGCGGGGGGGCCTTCCAGATACGCAGTATTTT
J gene: TRBJ2-1; V gene: TRBV27; clone size: -; D gene: -; CDR3 protein: CASSLYGHRAYNEQFF; CDR3 DNA: TGTGCCAGCAGTTTATACGGCCACAGGGCGTACAATGAGCAGTTCTTC
J gene: TRBJ2-3; V gene: TRBV30; clone size: -; D gene: -; CDR3 protein: CAWSVLGTPPDTQYF; CDR3 DNA: TGTGCCTGGAGTGTATTGGGGACTCCCCCAGATACGCAGTATTTT
J gene: TRBJ2-5; V gene: TRBV7-6; clone size: -; D gene: -; CDR3 protein: CASSLLTGRQETQYF; CDR3 DNA: TGTGCCAGCAGCTTACTTACAGGTAGACAAGAGACCCAGTACTTC
J gene: TRBJ2-7; V gene: TRBV30; clone size: -; D gene: -; CDR3 protein: CAWNSGTNPYEQYF; CDR3 DNA: TGTGCCTGGAATTCCGGGACAAACCCCTACGAGCAGTACTTC
J gene: TRBJ2-1; V gene: TRBV7-6; clone size: -; D gene: TRBD2; CDR3 protein: CASSPVPGLAGEPPNEQFF; CDR3 DNA: TGTGCCAGCAGCCCTGTCCCGGGACTAGCGGGAGAACCCCCCAATGAGCAGTTCTTC
J gene: TRBJ2-2; V gene: TRBV19; clone size: -; D gene: TRBD1; CDR3 protein: CASSTAWTGEGTGELFF; CDR3 DNA: TGTGCCAGTAGTACCGCCTGGACAGGGGAAGGGACCGGGGAGCTGTTTTTT
J gene: TRBJ2-5; V gene: TRBV9; clone size: -; D gene: -; CDR3 protein: CASSVAGGTGKETQYF; CDR3 DNA: TGTGCCAGCAGCGTAGCGGGGGGGACAGGGAAAGAGACCCAGTACTTC
J gene: TRBJ1-5; V gene: TRBV2; clone size: -; D gene: TRBD1; CDR3 protein: CASSEAGGGQPQHF; CDR3 DNA: TGTGCCAGCAGTGAAGCAGGGGGCGGTCAGCCCCAGCATTTT
J gene: TRBJ2-2; V gene: TRBV30; clone size: -; D gene: TRBD2; CDR3 protein: CAWSLRVAGEGGELFF; CDR3 DNA: TGTGCCTGGAGTCTACGGGTAGCGGGAGAGGGCGGGGAGCTGTTTTTT
J gene: TRBJ2-5; V gene: TRBV18; clone size: -; D gene: TRBD1; CDR3 protein: CASSPQQGEEETQYF; CDR3 DNA: TGTGCCAGCTCACCGCAACAGGGGGAGGAAGAGACCCAGTACTTC
J gene: TRBJ2-5; V gene: TRBV24-1; clone size: -; D gene: -; CDR3 protein: CATSDLWGARETQYF; CDR3 DNA: TGTGCCACCAGTGATTTGTGGGGCGCGCGAGAGACCCAGTACTTC
J gene: TRBJ1-6; V gene: TRBV10-3; clone size: -; D gene: -; CDR3 protein: CAIRSADPNSPLHF; CDR3 DNA: TGTGCCATCAGGTCCGCGGATCCTAATTCACCCCTCCACTTT
J gene: TRBJ1-3; V gene: TRBV9; clone size: -; D gene: -; CDR3 protein: CASSVTGTENTIYF; CDR3 DNA: TGTGCCAGCAGCGTCACAGGTACTGAAAACACCATATATTTT
J gene: TRBJ2-6; V gene: TRBV7-2; clone size: -; D gene: -; CDR3 protein: CASSFRVSTGANVLTF; CDR3 DNA: TGTGCCAGCAGCTTCCGGGTTAGCACTGGGGCCAACGTCCTGACTTTC
J gene: TRBJ1-1; V gene: TRBV6-2/TRBV6-3; clone size: -; D gene: -; CDR3 protein: CASSYAGLGTEAFF; CDR3 DNA: TGTGCCAGCAGTTACGCGGGGCTGGGAACTGAAGCTTTCTTT
J gene: TRBJ2-5; V gene: TRBV5-1; clone size: -; D gene: -; CDR3 protein: CASSPLRQDGETQYF; CDR3 DNA: TGCGCCAGCAGCCCGCTACGACAGGACGGGGAGACCCAGTACTTC
J gene: TRBJ2-3; V gene: TRBV11-3; clone size: -; D gene: -; CDR3 protein: CASSLNGADTQYF; CDR3 DNA: TGTGCCAGCAGCTTAAACGGGGCAGATACGCAGTATTTT
J gene: TRBJ2-1; V gene: TRBV28; clone size: -; D gene: TRBD2; CDR3 protein: CASISLAGSLYNEQFF; CDR3 DNA: TGTGCCAGCATCTCCCTAGCGGGAAGCCTTTACAATGAGCAGTTCTTC
J gene: TRBJ1-2; V gene: TRBV18; clone size: -; D gene: -; CDR3 protein: CASSQDSSYGYTF; CDR3 DNA: TGTGCCAGCTCCCAGGACAGTTCCTATGGCTACACCTTC